The TCR beta chain under discussion was sequenced for a study of neurological immune-mediated disorders. The sample holds a few counts of this clonotype. The CDR3 runs 16 residues. Germline V lookup: CDR1 SGHNT, CDR2 YENEEA. V lost 5 bases to trimming and J lost 1 base; unmatched junction nucleotides: 7. TCRdb reprocessed the 5' RACE reads with MiXCR, giving one entry per CDR3 protein. The sample contains more than 45,000 distinct CDR3 sequences, 4.2% of which appear only once. The sequenced material came from PBMCs. The rearrangement uses TRBV11-3 and TRBJ2-3; 9 bases map to TRBD2. This receptor was taken from a man in his forties or fifties with multiple sclerosis. The chain's CDR3 is CASSPRAGGGTDTQYF. Written as DNA, the CDR3 is TGTGCCAGCAGCCCCCGAGCGGGAGGTGGCACAGATACGCAGTATTTT. Supplemented by reference TRBV11-3 and TRBJ2-3, the full variable domain reads EAGVVQSPRYKIIEKKQPVAFWCNPISGHNTLYWYLQNLGQGPELLIRYENEEAVDDSQLPKDRFSAERLKGVDSTLKIQPAELGDSAVYLCASSPRAGGGTDTQYFGPGTRLTVL.